The 31 T cell receptor beta chains listed next were all sequenced from one sample in a study of T cell responses to AZD1222 COVID-19 vaccine. The protocol was immunoSEQ multiplex PCR, while the TCRdb copy is restricted to in-frame clones and leaves out a portion. This table holds some 150,000 clones, almost 85% found once. This specimen consisted of peripheral blood, obtained 28 days after the second dose of the MenACWY control vaccine. Receptor source: an adult who received the MenACWY meningococcal vaccine as a control.

Only a few counts were recorded for this clone. V usage is TRBV11-3 and J usage is TRBJ2-7, with TRBD2 as a possible D gene (6 bases). The V and J ends lost 5 bases and 6 bases respectively, with 17 bases between them. This CDR3 contains 14 residues. In germline, CDR1 is SGHNT, CDR2 YENEEA. CDR3: CASSLSRGSIEQYF. Here the CDR3 DNA reads TGTGCCAGCAGCCTGTCTCGGGGGTCGATCGAGCAGTACTTC.

The count of this clone is one. The chain joins TRBV5-1 to TRBJ2-1, with D perhaps being TRBD1 or TRBD2 (5 bases each). This CDR3 region has 13 residues. V was clipped by 0 bases and J by 10 bases, with 11 bases between them. CDR1 and CDR2 from the germline V gene are SGHRS and YFSETQ. CDR3 protein: CASSLGHWDEQFF. Here the CDR3 DNA reads TGCGCCAGCAGCTTGGGACATTGGGACGAGCAGTTCTTC.

The count of this clone is one. The chain has TRBV7-3 and TRBJ2-2; 13 nucleotides line up with TRBD2. The CDR3 length is 15 residues. The germline V gene has CDR1 SGHTA and CDR2 FQGTGA. Losses at the gene ends were 6 bases for V and 5 bases for J; bases not matched to a gene: 3. CDR3 residues: CASSLGLAGTGELFF. DNA of the CDR3: TGTGCCAGCAGTTTGGGACTAGCGGGAACCGGGGAGCTGTTTTTT. Supplemented by reference TRBV7-3 and TRBJ2-2, the full variable domain reads GAGVSQTPSNKVTEKGKYVELRCDPISGHTALYWYRQSLGQGPEFLIYFQGTGAADDSGLPNDRFFAVRPEGSVSTLKIQRTERGDSAVYLCASSLGLAGTGELFFGEGSRLTVL.

V gene TRBV5-1 combines with J gene TRBJ1-2; D not resolved. The CDR3 totals 16 residues. The V and J ends lost 5 bases and 8 bases respectively, with 25 bases between them. In germline, CDR1 is SGHRS, CDR2 YFSETQ. CDR3 in amino acids: CASRSGPPNGGLGYTF. Here the CDR3 DNA reads TGCGCCAGCAGATCCGGGCCGCCCAATGGTGGATTGGGCTACACCTTC. The complete variable domain, with remaining parts taken from reference TRBV5-1 and TRBJ1-2, reads KAGVTQTPRYLIKTRGQQVTLSCSPISGHRSVSWYQQTPGQGLQFLFEYFSETQRNKGNFPGRFSGRQFSNSRSEMNVSTLELGDSALYLCASRSGPPNGGLGYTFGSGTRLTVV.

The chain recombines TRBV5-1 with TRBJ1-4; D not certain. Germline values: CDR1 SGHRS, CDR2 YFSETQ. There are 15 residues in the CDR3. V lost 2 bases and J 0 bases, leaving 8 bases between the germline ends. CDR3 protein: CASSLNVATNEKLFF. For the CDR3, the DNA is TGCGCCAGCAGCTTAAATGTAGCAACTAATGAAAAACTGTTTTTT. Based on the CDR3 plus reference TRBV5-1 and TRBJ1-4, the full variable domain is KAGVTQTPRYLIKTRGQQVTLSCSPISGHRSVSWYQQTPGQGLQFLFEYFSETQRNKGNFPGRFSGRQFSNSRSEMNVSTLELGDSALYLCASSLNVATNEKLFFGSGTQLSVL.

This clone was observed a few times. The V gene is TRBV7-9, the J gene TRBJ1-2; possibly TRBD1 for D (6 bases). CDR3 size: 13 residues. Trimming removed 5 bases from V and 0 bases from J, with 7 bases in between. Germline lookup yields CDR1 SEHNR and CDR2 FQNEAQ (reference sequence). CDR3 sequence (DNA): TGTGCCAGCAGCCCAGGGGCTAACTATGGCTACACCTTC. Amino acid sequence: CASSPGANYGYTF.

V is TRBV12-5 and J is TRBJ2-7; TRBD1 or TRBD2 may be the D gene (6 bases each). Looked up from germline, CDR1 is LGHNT and CDR2 is FRNRAP. This CDR3 has 17 amino acids. Trimming pared 1 base from V and 0 bases from J, leaving 16 bases between. The CDR3 reads CASGLEKGGRSSYEQYF. The CDR3 nucleotides read TGTGCTAGTGGTTTGGAAAAGGGGGGCAGGAGCTCCTACGAGCAGTACTTC.

This sequence joins TRBV4-1 and TRBJ2-1; 10 nucleotides align to TRBD2. J was trimmed by 3 bases and V by 4 bases; bases with no gene match: 6. The CDR3 spans 16 residues. Germline V gene sequence: CDR1 MGHRA, CDR2 YSYEKL. CDR3: CASSLLAGVDYNEQFF. CDR3 in DNA: TGCGCCAGCAGCCTCCTAGCGGGAGTGGACTACAATGAGCAGTTCTTC.

The V gene is TRBV5-1, the J gene TRBJ1-2, with a possible D match to TRBD1 (5 bases). CDR3 length equals 15 residues. V gave up 1 base and J gave up 4 bases, with 14 bases separating them. Germline V gives CDR1 SGHRS, CDR2 YFSETQ. CDR3 nucleotides: TGCGCCAGCAGCTTGTATGAAGAGGGGAGCTATGGCTACACCTTC. Translated: CASSLYEEGSYGYTF. The variable domain in full, with the rest retrieved from reference TRBV5-1 and TRBJ1-2, is KAGVTQTPRYLIKTRGQQVTLSCSPISGHRSVSWYQQTPGQGLQFLFEYFSETQRNKGNFPGRFSGRQFSNSRSEMNVSTLELGDSALYLCASSLYEEGSYGYTFGSGTRLTVV.

The chain combines TRBV11-3 with TRBJ2-7, with D unclear. Germline V gene sequence: CDR1 SGHNT, CDR2 YENEEA. The CDR3 covers 16 residues. Trimming cost V 1 base and J 0 bases, with 13 bases left between them. The CDR3 loop is CASSLGAISSSYEQYF. CDR3 nucleotides: TGTGCCAGCAGCTTAGGGGCTATATCGAGCTCCTACGAGCAGTACTTC. Full variable domain (rest looked up from reference TRBV11-3 and TRBJ2-7): EAGVVQSPRYKIIEKKQPVAFWCNPISGHNTLYWYLQNLGQGPELLIRYENEEAVDDSQLPKDRFSAERLKGVDSTLKIQPAELGDSAVYLCASSLGAISSSYEQYFGPGTRLTVT.

The chain is built from TRBV6-5 and TRBJ1-5; 9 nucleotides line up with TRBD1. Germline values: CDR1 MNHEY, CDR2 SVGAGI. The CDR3 is made up of 14 amino acids. With V trimmed by 6 bases and J by 5 bases, 5 bases remained unmatched. The CDR3 is CASRPGQGYQPQHF. The CDR3, as DNA: TGTGCCAGCAGACCGGGACAGGGATATCAGCCCCAGCATTTT.

The chain is built from TRBV2 and TRBJ1-5, with 8 bases matching TRBD1. With V trimmed by 5 bases and J by 7 bases, 10 bases remained unmatched. This CDR3 region has 15 residues. Germline lookup yields CDR1 SNHLY and CDR2 FYNNEI. CDR3 coding DNA: TGTGCCAGCAGTACCGGACAGGGATGGCAACAGCCCCAGCATTTT. Amino acid sequence: CASSTGQGWQQPQHF.

This clone was seen only a few times. This chain connects TRBV11-2 to TRBJ1-1; the D gene is possibly TRBD1 (6 bases). The CDR3 totals 16 residues. The V gene's germline CDR1 is SGHAT and CDR2 FQNNGV. Trimming took 6 bases from V and 4 from J, leaving 21 bases between them. CDR3 DNA: TGTGCCAGCAGGGGGCGGGTTGGCAGGGGAGTCACTGAAGCTTTCTTT. It translates to CASRGRVGRGVTEAFF.

The chain combines TRBV5-1 with TRBJ2-3, with D possibly being TRBD2 (5 bases). Trimming pared 6 bases from V and 6 bases from J, leaving 17 bases between. The CDR3 is 14 residues long. The germline gives CDR1 SGHRS, CDR2 YFSETQ. The CDR3 region has the DNA TGCGCCAGCACGGCGGGCTCTCCTGCGGATACGCAGTATTTT. Its protein is CASTAGSPADTQYF. The entire variable domain, with the rest obtained from reference TRBV5-1 and TRBJ2-3, is as follows: KAGVTQTPRYLIKTRGQQVTLSCSPISGHRSVSWYQQTPGQGLQFLFEYFSETQRNKGNFPGRFSGRQFSNSRSEMNVSTLELGDSALYLCASTAGSPADTQYFGPGTRLTVL.

This clone was seen a handful of times. This sequence joins TRBV9 and TRBJ1-5; TRBD1 is a possible D gene (5 bases). V lost 0 bases, J lost 4 bases, and 11 bases lay in between. CDR1 SGDLS and CDR2 YYNGEE come from the germline V gene. The CDR3 has 15 amino acids. The CDR3 reads CASSVAVGGNQPQHF. Written as DNA, the CDR3 is TGTGCCAGCAGCGTAGCGGTGGGGGGAAATCAGCCCCAGCATTTT.

A word on this clone: The sample carries other DNA sequences with the same CDR3. DNA for the CDR3: TGTGCCAGCAGTTTGGGCGGTTATGGCTACACCTTC. This translates into CASSLGGYGYTF. The chain has TRBV28 and TRBJ1-2; unclear D gene. Trimming pared 3 bases from V and 5 bases from J, leaving 7 bases between. The CDR3 loop spans 12 amino acids. Germline assignment: CDR1 MDHEN and CDR2 SYDVKM.

The rearrangement joins TRBV9 to TRBJ2-7; TRBD2 aligns across 9 bases. The V and J ends lost 0 bases and 2 bases, in that order; junction bases with no gene match: 12. There are 18 residues in the CDR3. Germline CDR1 is SGDLS and CDR2 is YYNGEE. DNA for the CDR3: TGTGCCAGCAGCGTAGACTTCATCATGAGCGGGAGGACCTACGAGCAGTACTTC. It translates to CASSVDFIMSGRTYEQYF.

V and J are TRBV19 and TRBJ1-4; 12 bases are shared with TRBD1. Germline CDR1 is LNHDA and CDR2 is SQIVND (reference sequence). This CDR3 region has 16 residues. V lost 4 bases, J lost 4 bases, and 4 bases stayed unmatched. CDR3 in amino acids: CASSSGTGGRNEKLFF. DNA for the CDR3: TGTGCCAGTAGTAGCGGGACAGGGGGCCGTAATGAAAAACTGTTTTTT.

The V call is TRBV15, the J call TRBJ1-1; D unclear. V dropped 0 bases and J dropped 5 bases, with 10 bases sitting between them. Germline V lookup: CDR1 LNHNV, CDR2 YYDKDF (reference sequence). This CDR3 comprises 14 residues. CDR3 sequence (DNA): TGTGCCACCAGCAGAGATGTTGGAGGGACTGAAGCTTTCTTT. Amino acids: CATSRDVGGTEAFF.

The chain employs TRBV24-1 and TRBJ1-2; tentatively, D is TRBD1 (5 bases). V lost 5 bases and J lost 7, with 10 bases in between. From germline, CDR1 is KGHDR and CDR2 SFDVKD. This CDR3 comprises 12 residues. Here the CDR3 reads CATSAGKGGYTF. In DNA, the CDR3 is TGTGCCACCAGTGCAGGGAAGGGTGGCTACACCTTC.

The chain's CDR3 is CASSLGVYEQYF. For the CDR3, the DNA is TGTGCCAGCAGCTTAGGGGTCTACGAGCAGTACTTC. The chain joins TRBV11-2 to TRBJ2-7, with no clear D. This CDR3 spans 12 amino acids. Germline V gives CDR1 SGHAT, CDR2 FQNNGV. The V and J ends lost 1 base and 3 bases respectively, with 4 bases between them.

The chain links TRBV3-1 (or the pseudogene TRBV3-2) to TRBJ2-4; D is uncertain. Trimming removed 4 bases at V and 2 bases at J, with 12 bases between. The germline V gene encodes CDR1 LGHDT and CDR2 YNNKEL (reference sequence). This CDR3 contains 15 residues. The CDR3 reads CASSPSGTSKNIQYF. The CDR3 nucleotides are TGTGCCAGCAGCCCGTCTGGCACCTCCAAAAACATTCAGTACTTC.

The chain couples TRBV19 to TRBJ1-5, with TRBD1 matching over 10 bases. The CDR3 extends over 16 amino acids. Trimming cost V 5 bases and J 1 base; bases outside gene matches: 5. Per the germline V gene, CDR1 is LNHDA and CDR2 is SQIVND (reference sequence). The CDR3 loop reads CASSADRGRSNQPQHF. The CDR3 nucleotides are TGTGCCAGTAGTGCCGACAGGGGGCGAAGCAATCAGCCCCAGCATTTT.

The J gene is TRBJ2-5, the V gene TRBV28; 8 nucleotides match TRBD1. The V gene's germline CDR1 is MDHEN and CDR2 SYDVKM. This CDR3 is built from 14 residues. J was trimmed by 5 bases and V by 2 bases; bases with no gene match: 4. CDR3 nucleotides: TGTGCCAGCAGTTTACAGGGGGCCCGGGAGACCCAGTACTTC. Its protein is CASSLQGARETQYF. The whole variable domain, filled in from reference TRBV28 and TRBJ2-5, reads DVKVTQSSRYLVKRTGEKVFLECVQDMDHENMFWYRQDPGLGLRLIYFSYDVKMKEKGDIPEGYSVSREKKERFSLILESASTNQTSMYLCASSLQGARETQYFGPGTRLLVL.

This clone was detected once. V usage is TRBV9 and J usage is TRBJ2-1; 7 positions agree with TRBD2. V dropped 3 bases and J dropped 0; count of bases not matched to a gene: 0. The germline gives CDR1 SGDLS, CDR2 YYNGEE. This CDR3 is 14 amino acids long. In nucleotides, the CDR3 is TGTGCCAGCAGCGCGGGAGGCTCCTACAATGAGCAGTTCTTC. Translation: CASSAGGSYNEQFF.

This clone was detected only once. The rearrangement uses TRBV10-1 and TRBJ1-5; no reliable D call. Trimming shortened V by 0 bases and J by 7 bases, and 7 bases separated the two germline ends. Germline V gene sequence: CDR1 WNHNN, CDR2 SYGVQD (reference sequence). The CDR3 runs to 13 residues. The chain's CDR3 is CASSESIGQPQHF. As DNA, the CDR3 is TGCGCCAGCAGTGAGTCGATAGGGCAGCCCCAGCATTTT.

The chain recombines TRBV27 with TRBJ1-5, with TRBD1 matching over 8 bases. Germline CDR1 MNHEY, CDR2 SMNVEV (reference sequence). The CDR3 totals 14 residues. J was trimmed by 4 bases and V by 6 bases; bases with no gene match: 5. This chain's CDR3 is CASRPGQVNQPQHF. The CDR3, as DNA: TGTGCCAGCAGGCCGGGACAGGTTAATCAGCCCCAGCATTTT.

V usage is TRBV5-1 and J usage is TRBJ1-3; 7 bases fit TRBD1. V was clipped by 4 bases and J by 4 bases; unmatched bases: 8. Germline-derived CDR1 and CDR2 are SGHRS and YFSETQ. CDR3 size: 15 residues. CDR3 protein: CASSQEGARGNTIYF. CDR3 DNA sequence: TGCGCCAGCAGCCAGGAGGGGGCTAGGGGAAACACCATATATTTT. Using reference TRBV5-1 and TRBJ1-3 for the parts outside the CDR3, the full variable domain is KAGVTQTPRYLIKTRGQQVTLSCSPISGHRSVSWYQQTPGQGLQFLFEYFSETQRNKGNFPGRFSGRQFSNSRSEMNVSTLELGDSALYLCASSQEGARGNTIYFGEGSWLTVV.

The chain recombines TRBV11-2 with TRBJ1-2; TRBD1 agrees at 9 bases. The ends lost 5 bases at V and 7 bases at J; junction bases unmatched: 17. The germline CDR1 and CDR2 sequences are SGHAT and FQNNGV. The CDR3 sequence is 17 residues long. CDR3 protein: CASSHGQGRPGRSGYTF. CDR3 in DNA: TGTGCCAGCAGCCATGGACAGGGGCGCCCGGGGAGAAGTGGCTACACCTTC. Full variable domain (rest looked up from reference TRBV11-2 and TRBJ1-2): EAGVAQSPRYKIIEKRQSVAFWCNPISGHATLYWYQQILGQGPKLLIQFQNNGVVDDSQLPKDRFSAERLKGVDSTLKIQPAKLEDSAVYLCASSHGQGRPGRSGYTFGSGTRLTVV.

The V gene is TRBV28, the J gene TRBJ1-2; the match to TRBD1 covers 10 bases. Germline assignment: CDR1 MDHEN and CDR2 SYDVKM. V gave up 6 bases and J gave up 7 bases; unmatched junction bases: 8. The CDR3 contains 14 residues. DNA for the CDR3: TGTGCCAGCAGATTTGGACAGGGGGTAATTGGCTACACCTTC. It yields the protein CASRFGQGVIGYTF.

This clone was found many times. The gene calls are TRBV28 and TRBJ1-5; no firm D call. The CDR3 covers 15 residues. Germline V CDR1 and CDR2: MDHEN, SYDVKM. With 5 bases removed from V and 6 bases from J, the gap between germline ends came to 17 bases. CDR3 protein: CASSPGGGNGQPQHF. CDR3 coding DNA: TGTGCCAGCAGTCCCGGTGGCGGGAATGGTCAGCCCCAGCATTTT.